This T cell receptor beta chain was retrieved from a study of cytomegalovirus exposure and HLA in healthy donors. The study, taken as a whole, reports: Later, an analysis found that common viral pathogens appeared to be linked with several of the most significant clusters. According to the study, 180 or so TCR beta chains were cytomegalovirus-associated. A further, later analysis showed that HLA-associated TCR beta chains (compared with equally common others) were more clonally expanded.

PCR employed 60 Vbeta and 13 Jbeta primers. Profiling relied on immunoSEQ multiplex PCR, and the TCRdb table lists in-frame clones only, not all of them. The data contain some 150,000 clones, approximately 80% of them singletons. In its sample, this clone was seen once. Its antigen is not identified. The source of this sequence is a woman between 50 and 59 years old in good health and CMV-seronegative. The sequenced sample consisted of PBMCs.

The CDR3 nucleotides are TGTGCCATCAGACTAGCGGAAAGCACAGATACGCAGTATTTT. Residues: CAIRLAESTDTQYF. The chain recombines TRBV10-3 with TRBJ2-3; 8 bases line up with TRBD2. This CDR3 comprises 14 residues. V lost 6 bases to trimming and J lost 0 bases; unmatched junction nucleotides: 2. Germline assignment: CDR1 ENHRY and CDR2 SYGVKD.